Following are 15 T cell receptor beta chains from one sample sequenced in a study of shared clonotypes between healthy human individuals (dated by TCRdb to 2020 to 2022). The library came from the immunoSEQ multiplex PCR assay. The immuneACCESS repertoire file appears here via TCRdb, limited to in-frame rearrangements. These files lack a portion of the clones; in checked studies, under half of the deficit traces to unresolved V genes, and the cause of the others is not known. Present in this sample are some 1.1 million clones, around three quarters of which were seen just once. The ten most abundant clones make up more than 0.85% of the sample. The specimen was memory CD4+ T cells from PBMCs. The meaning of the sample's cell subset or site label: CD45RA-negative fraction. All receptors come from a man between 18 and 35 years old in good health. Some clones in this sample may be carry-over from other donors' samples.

DNA for the CDR3: TGTGCCAGCAGTGACAGGCTCAGGGTCGGTAGCAATCAGCCCCAGCATTTT. Translating gives CASSDRLRVGSNQPQHF. This chain uses TRBV2 with TRBJ1-5, with D tentatively TRBD1 (5 bases). The germline V and J ends were trimmed by 3 bases and 0 bases, with 15 bases remaining between them. The germline V gene encodes CDR1 SNHLY and CDR2 FYNNEI. The CDR3 runs 17 residues.

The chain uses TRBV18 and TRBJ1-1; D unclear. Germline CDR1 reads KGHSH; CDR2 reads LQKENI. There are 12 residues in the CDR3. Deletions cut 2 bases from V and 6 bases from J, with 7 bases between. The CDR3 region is CASSPWRSEAFF. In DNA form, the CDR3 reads TGTGCCAGCTCACCATGGAGGTCTGAAGCTTTCTTT. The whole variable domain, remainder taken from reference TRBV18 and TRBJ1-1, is NAGVMQNPRHLVRRRGQEARLRCSPMKGHSHVYWYRQLPEEGLKFMVYLQKENIIDESGMPKERFSAEFPKEGPSILRIQQVVRGDSAAYFCASSPWRSEAFFGQGTRLTVV.

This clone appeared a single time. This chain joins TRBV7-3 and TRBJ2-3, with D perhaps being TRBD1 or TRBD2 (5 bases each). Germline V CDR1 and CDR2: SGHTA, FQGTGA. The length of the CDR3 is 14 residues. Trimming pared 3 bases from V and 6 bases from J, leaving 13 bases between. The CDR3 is CASSLGVSDDTQYF. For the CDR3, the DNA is TGTGCCAGCAGCTTGGGGGTCTCCGACGATACGCAGTATTTT.

Here the CDR3 reads CASSLGLAGMWDTQYF. In nucleotides, the CDR3 is TGTGCCAGCAGCTTGGGACTAGCGGGTATGTGGGATACGCAGTATTTT. This chain links TRBV9 with TRBJ2-3; the match to TRBD2 covers 12 bases. CDR3 length: 16 amino acids. The trim removed 4 bases at V and 6 bases at J, leaving 9 bases unmatched. Germline lookup yields CDR1 SGDLS and CDR2 YYNGEE.

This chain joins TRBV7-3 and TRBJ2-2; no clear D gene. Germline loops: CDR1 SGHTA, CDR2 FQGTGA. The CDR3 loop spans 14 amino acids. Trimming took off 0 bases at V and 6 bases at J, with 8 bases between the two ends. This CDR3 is CASSLTMASGELFF. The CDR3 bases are TGTGCCAGCAGCTTAACGATGGCGTCCGGGGAGCTGTTTTTT.

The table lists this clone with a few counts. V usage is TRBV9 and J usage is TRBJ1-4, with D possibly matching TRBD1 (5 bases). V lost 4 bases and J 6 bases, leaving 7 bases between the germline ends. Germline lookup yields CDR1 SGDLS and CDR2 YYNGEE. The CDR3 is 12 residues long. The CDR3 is CASSSTDEKLFF. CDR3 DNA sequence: TGTGCCAGCAGCTCGACAGATGAAAAACTGTTTTTT.

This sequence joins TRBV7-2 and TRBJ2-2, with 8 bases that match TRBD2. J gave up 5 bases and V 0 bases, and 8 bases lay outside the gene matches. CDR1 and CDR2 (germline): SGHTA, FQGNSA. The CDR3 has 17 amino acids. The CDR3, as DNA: TGTGCCAGCAGCTTAGCGTCGTCGGGAGGGAGAACCGGGGAGCTGTTTTTT. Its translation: CASSLASSGGRTGELFF. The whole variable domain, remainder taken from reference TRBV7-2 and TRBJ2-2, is GAGVSQSPSNKVTEKGKDVELRCDPISGHTALYWYRQSLGQGLEFLIYFQGNSAPDKSGLPSDRFSAERTGGSVSTLTIQRTQQEDSAVYLCASSLASSGGRTGELFFGEGSRLTVL.

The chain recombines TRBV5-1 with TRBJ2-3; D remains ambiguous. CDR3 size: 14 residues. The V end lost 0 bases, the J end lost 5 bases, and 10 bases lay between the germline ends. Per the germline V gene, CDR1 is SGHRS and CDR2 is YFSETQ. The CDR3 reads CASSLENLGDTQYF. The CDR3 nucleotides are TGCGCCAGCAGCTTGGAAAACCTGGGAGATACGCAGTATTTT.

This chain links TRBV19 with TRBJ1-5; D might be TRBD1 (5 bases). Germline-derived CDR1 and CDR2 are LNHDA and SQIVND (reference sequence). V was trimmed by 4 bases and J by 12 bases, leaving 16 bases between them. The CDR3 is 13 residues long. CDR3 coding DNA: TGTGCCAGTAGTAGGAAACTATGGGGACTCCAGCATTTT. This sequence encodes CASSRKLWGLQHF.

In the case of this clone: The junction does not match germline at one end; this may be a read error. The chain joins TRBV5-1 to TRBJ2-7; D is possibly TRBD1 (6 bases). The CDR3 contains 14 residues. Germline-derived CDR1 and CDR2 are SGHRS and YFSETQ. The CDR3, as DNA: TGCGCCAGCAACCCACAGGGTATGGCCTACGAGCGGTACTTC. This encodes CASNPQGMAYERYF.

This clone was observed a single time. Here the CDR3 DNA reads TGTGCCAGCAGCTTAGGTCTCGGGACAGGGAACGAGCAGTACTTC. Translation gives CASSLGLGTGNEQYF. J is TRBJ2-7 and V is TRBV11-1; 9 positions agree with TRBD1. Germline values: CDR1 SGHAT, CDR2 FQDESV (reference sequence). With 1 base clipped from V and 5 bases from J, the junction kept 6 bases outside the gene matches. There are 15 residues in the CDR3.

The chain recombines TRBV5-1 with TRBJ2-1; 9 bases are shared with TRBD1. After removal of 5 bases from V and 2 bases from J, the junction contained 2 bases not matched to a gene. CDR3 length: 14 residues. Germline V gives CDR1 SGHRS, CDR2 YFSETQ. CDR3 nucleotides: TGCGCCAGCAGGGACAGGGGCACCTACAATGAGCAGTTCTTC. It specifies CASRDRGTYNEQFF.

CDR3 sequence (DNA): TGTGCCAGCAGTGGGCGAGGGAGGAACACCGGGGAGCTGTTTTTT. Protein product: CASSGRGRNTGELFF. The chain joins TRBV2 to TRBJ2-2, with D maybe TRBD2 (5 bases). V lost 4 bases and J 1 base, leaving 10 bases between the germline ends. Germline V gene data show CDR1 as SNHLY and CDR2 as FYNNEI. The CDR3 spans 15 residues.

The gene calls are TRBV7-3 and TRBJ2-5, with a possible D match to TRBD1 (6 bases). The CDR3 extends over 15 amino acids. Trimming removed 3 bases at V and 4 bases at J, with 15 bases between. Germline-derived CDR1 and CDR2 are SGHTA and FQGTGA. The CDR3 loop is CASSFTGNKGETQYF. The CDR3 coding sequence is TGTGCCAGCAGCTTCACAGGGAATAAGGGAGAGACCCAGTACTTC.

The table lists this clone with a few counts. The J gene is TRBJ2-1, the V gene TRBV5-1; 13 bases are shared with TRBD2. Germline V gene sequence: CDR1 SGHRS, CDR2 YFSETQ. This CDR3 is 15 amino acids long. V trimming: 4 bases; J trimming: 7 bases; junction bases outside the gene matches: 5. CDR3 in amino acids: CASSGLAGVNNEQFF. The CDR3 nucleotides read TGCGCCAGCAGCGGACTAGCGGGAGTTAATAATGAGCAGTTCTTC.